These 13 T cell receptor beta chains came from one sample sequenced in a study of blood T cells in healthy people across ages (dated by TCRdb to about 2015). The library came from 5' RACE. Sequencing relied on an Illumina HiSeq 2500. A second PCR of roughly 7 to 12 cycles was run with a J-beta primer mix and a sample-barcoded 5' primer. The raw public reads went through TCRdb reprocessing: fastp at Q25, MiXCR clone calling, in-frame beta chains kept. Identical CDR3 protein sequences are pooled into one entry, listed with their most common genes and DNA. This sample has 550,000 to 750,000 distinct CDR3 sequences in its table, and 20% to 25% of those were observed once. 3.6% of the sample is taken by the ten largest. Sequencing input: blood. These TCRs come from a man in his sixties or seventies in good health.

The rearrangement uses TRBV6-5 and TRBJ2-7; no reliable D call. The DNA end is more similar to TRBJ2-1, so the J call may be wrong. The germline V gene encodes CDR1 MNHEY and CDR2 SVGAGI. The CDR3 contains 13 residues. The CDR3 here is CASSYSSDNEQFF. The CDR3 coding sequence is TGTGCCAGCAGTTACTCGTCAGACAATGAGCAGTTCTTC.

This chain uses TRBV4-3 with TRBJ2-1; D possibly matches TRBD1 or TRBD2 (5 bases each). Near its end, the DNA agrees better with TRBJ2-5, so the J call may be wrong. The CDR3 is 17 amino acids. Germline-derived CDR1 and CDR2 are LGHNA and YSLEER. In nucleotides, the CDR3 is TGCGCCAGCAGCCAAGAACTTGGTGGAGAGGGGCCAAGGACCCAGTACTTC. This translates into CASSQELGGEGPRTQYF.

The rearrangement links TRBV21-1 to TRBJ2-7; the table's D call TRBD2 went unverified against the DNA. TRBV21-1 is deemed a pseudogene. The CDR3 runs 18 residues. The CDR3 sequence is CASSKKKTSGRETYEQYF. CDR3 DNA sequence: TGTGCCAGCAGCAAAAAGAAAACTAGCGGGAGGGAGACGTACGAGCAGTACTTC.

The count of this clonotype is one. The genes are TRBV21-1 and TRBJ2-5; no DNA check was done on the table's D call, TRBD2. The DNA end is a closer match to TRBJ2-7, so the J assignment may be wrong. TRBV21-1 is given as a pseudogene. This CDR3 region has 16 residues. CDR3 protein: CASSNSDGLDSYEQYF. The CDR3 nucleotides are TGTGCCAGCAGCAATTCGGACGGCCTTGACTCCTACGAGCAGTACTTC.

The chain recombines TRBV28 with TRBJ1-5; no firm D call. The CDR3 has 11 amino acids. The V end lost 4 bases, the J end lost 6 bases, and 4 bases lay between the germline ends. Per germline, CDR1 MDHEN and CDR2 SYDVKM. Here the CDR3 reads CASSYGQPQHF. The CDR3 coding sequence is TGTGCCAGCAGTTATGGTCAGCCCCAGCATTTT.

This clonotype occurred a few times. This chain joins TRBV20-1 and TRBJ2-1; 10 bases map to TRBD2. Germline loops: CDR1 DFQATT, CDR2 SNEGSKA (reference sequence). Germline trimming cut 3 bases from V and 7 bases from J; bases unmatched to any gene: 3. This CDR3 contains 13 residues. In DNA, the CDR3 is TGCAGTGCTAGCGGGACTAGCGCTAATGAGCAGTTCTTC. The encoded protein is CSASGTSANEQFF.

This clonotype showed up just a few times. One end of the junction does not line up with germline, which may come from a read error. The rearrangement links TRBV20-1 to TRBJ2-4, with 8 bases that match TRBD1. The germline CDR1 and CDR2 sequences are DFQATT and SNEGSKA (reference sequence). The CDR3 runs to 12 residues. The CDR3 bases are TGCAGTGCTAGTGGACAGGGAAACCTTCAGTACTTC. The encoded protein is CSASGQGNLQYF.

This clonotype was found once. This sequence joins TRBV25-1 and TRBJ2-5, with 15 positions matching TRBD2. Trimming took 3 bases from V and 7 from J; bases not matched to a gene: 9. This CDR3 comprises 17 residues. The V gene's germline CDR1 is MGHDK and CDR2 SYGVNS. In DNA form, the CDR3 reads TGTGCCAGCAGTGACCCGGGACTAGCGGGAGGTGTCGGGACCCAGTACTTC. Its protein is CASSDPGLAGGVGTQYF.

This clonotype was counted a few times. The CDR3, as DNA: TGCGCCAGCAGGCGGACAGAAGATACGCAGTATTTT. This sequence encodes CASRRTEDTQYF. The chain recombines TRBV5-1 with TRBJ2-3; tentative D call: TRBD1 (6 bases). CDR1 and CDR2 from the germline V gene are SGHRS and YFSETQ. V gave up 5 bases and J gave up 5 bases, with 9 bases separating them. The CDR3 spans 12 residues.

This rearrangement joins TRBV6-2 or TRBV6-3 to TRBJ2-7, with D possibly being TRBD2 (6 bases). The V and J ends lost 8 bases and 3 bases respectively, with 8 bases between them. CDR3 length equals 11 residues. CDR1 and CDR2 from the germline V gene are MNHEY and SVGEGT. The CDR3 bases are TGTGCCAGCGGGACTTACTACGAGCAGTACTTC. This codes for CASGTYYEQYF.

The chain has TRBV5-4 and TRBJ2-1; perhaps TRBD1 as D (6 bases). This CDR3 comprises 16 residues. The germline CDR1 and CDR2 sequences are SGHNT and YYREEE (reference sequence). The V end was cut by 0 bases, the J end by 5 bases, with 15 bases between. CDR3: CASSLGMVGGNNEQFF. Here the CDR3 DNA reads TGTGCCAGCAGCTTGGGTATGGTAGGGGGTAACAATGAGCAGTTCTTC.

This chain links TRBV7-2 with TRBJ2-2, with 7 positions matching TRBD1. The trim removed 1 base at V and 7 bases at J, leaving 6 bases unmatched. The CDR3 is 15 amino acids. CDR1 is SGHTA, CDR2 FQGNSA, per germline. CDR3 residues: CASSLERGRFGELFF. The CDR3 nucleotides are TGTGCCAGCAGCTTAGAGAGGGGGCGCTTCGGGGAGCTGTTTTTT.

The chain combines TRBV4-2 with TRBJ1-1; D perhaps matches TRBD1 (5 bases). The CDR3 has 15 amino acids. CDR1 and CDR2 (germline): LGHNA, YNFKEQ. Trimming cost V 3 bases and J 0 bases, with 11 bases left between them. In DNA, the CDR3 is TGTGCCAGCAGCCAGGACTGGGGGGTGAACACTGAAGCTTTCTTT. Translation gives CASSQDWGVNTEAFF.